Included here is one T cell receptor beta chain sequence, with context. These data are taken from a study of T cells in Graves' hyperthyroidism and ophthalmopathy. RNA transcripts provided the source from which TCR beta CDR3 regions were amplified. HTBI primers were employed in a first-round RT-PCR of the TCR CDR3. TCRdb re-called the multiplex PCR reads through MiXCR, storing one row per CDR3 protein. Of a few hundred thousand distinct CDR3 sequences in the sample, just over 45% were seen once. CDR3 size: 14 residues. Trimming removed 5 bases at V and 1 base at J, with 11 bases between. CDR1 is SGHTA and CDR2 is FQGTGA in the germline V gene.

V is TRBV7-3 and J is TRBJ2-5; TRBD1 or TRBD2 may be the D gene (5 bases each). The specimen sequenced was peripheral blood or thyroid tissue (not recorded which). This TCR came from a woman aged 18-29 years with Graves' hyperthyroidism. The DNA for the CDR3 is TGTGCCAGCAGCGCTAGTGGGGGCCAAGAGACCCAGTACTTC. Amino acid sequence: CASSASGGQETQYF.